This T cell receptor beta chain was sequenced in a study of cytomegalovirus exposure and HLA in healthy donors (dated by TCRdb to 2017 to 2019). Looking at the study overall: The roughly 670 repertoires of the first cohort and the roughly 110 validation repertoires were produced on the same platform, according to a later analysis. To predict cytomegalovirus infection status, the study combined high-throughput TCR immunosequencing, statistical association of individual TCRs with disease status, and machine learning. A separate validation cohort of 90 to 150 different subjects was used in addition to the roughly 700-subject first cohort. The study aimed to test whether cataloging public T cell receptors could reveal signatures of past pathogen exposure.

Library prep was done by the immunoSEQ multiplex PCR assay. As for the original processing: A statistical classification framework was built to diagnose cytomegalovirus status from the catalog of TCR beta chain sequences. TCRdb limited this immuneACCESS table to in-frame rearrangements with V and J called. A share of clones is missing; checked studies link under half to unresolved V genes, and the rest is unexplained. The DNA was the basis for D and trimming; V, J and clone size are from that table. The sample profile shows some 120,000 clones; around nine tenths of them were found once. The top ten hold 3% to 4% of the sample. Remarks on this clone: The antigen it recognizes is unknown. It has no much larger one-base neighbor in the sample; base qualities were not kept.

The germline V gene yields SGHVS for CDR1 and FNYEAQ for CDR2. V sheds 1 base and J sheds 4 bases, leaving 8 bases between their ends. The CDR3 starts with the cysteine, ends with the phenylalanine, and has 14 residues. Just the 42-base CDR3 DNA is kept, in frame starting at base 1. Overall results and qualifications from the work: The classifier was reported to diagnose cytomegalovirus status with high specificity and sensitivity in both the original cohort and the validation cohort. Subsequent analysis determined that TCRs grouped into clusters in the first cohort also showed a tendency toward co-occurrence across the roughly 110 validation repertoires, and roughly 94% of cluster scores exceeded 0. Most TCR sequences were observed very rarely across donors, whereas some public TCRs were present in many individuals. The authors suggested that the approach could potentially be generalized to other disease states and immunological phenotypes. Three of the identified cytomegalovirus-associated TCR beta chains were confirmed in vitro to be specific for cytomegalovirus antigens. A total of roughly 160 TCR beta chains were listed by the study as associated with cytomegalovirus. All 110 or so repertoires were used to score co-occurrence in the validation cohort in a later analysis, because that analysis had no HLA typing for the cohort.

The donors were included in the validation cohort of over a hundred subjects, a group kept apart from the roughly 690-subject first cohort. The source is a man under 40 in good health and CMV-seronegative. Sequencing was carried out using PBMCs. The chain links TRBV7-6 with TRBJ1-5; possibly the D gene is TRBD1, per 5 matching bases. The CDR3 region: CASSLGGRNQPQHF. The sequenced DNA: TGTGCCAGCAGCTTAGGGGGCAGAAATCAGCCCCAGCATTTT.